This T cell receptor (beta chain) was captured in a study of blood T cell repertoires in COVID-19. The overall study: Samples taken during acute and convalescent COVID-19 were collected in the United States, Italy and Spain. T cells, B-cell-depleted T cells, or PBMCs supplied cDNA or gDNA.

Authors' methods: Nucleated cell number was recorded as an estimate derived from reference gene primer amplification. TCRdb's copy holds only in-frame clones and misses some; the assay was immunoSEQ multiplex PCR. Clonal size and the V and J genes are those of that table, whereas D and trimming came from the DNA. The sample holds just over 75,000 clones, around 80% seen once. This receptor was obtained from a man in his sixties with active or convalescent COVID-19. Sequencing was performed on peripheral blood.

CDR3 loop: CASSSDRVPYEQYF. The DNA of the CDR3 is TGTGCCAGCAGTTCGGACAGGGTTCCCTACGAGCAGTACTTC. The genes are TRBV27 and TRBJ2-7, with TRBD1 identical over 8 bases. The germline CDR1 and CDR2 sequences are MNHEY and SMNVEV (reference sequence). Trimming cost V 4 bases and J 2 bases; bases outside gene matches: 4. This CDR3 is 14 amino acids long.